These T cell receptor beta chains were read from a single sample in a study of neoadjuvant anti-PD-1 for oral cavity cancer. Only in-frame clones appear in the TCRdb table, and some are missing; sequencing was by immunoSEQ multiplex PCR. The sample lists about 14,000 clones; about 64% were seen once. The starting material was PBMCs, obtained before nivolumab (anti-PD-1) treatment. The receptors were gathered from a person aged 35 to 85 with oral cavity squamous cell carcinoma. Both conserved end residues are part of each CDR3. D genes are given only for firm matches. Clone size, where shown, is once, few, many, or a class for clones that have expanded.

TRBJ2-3,NA,TRBV7-9,NA,TGTGCCAGCAGCCTCAACACGCAGTATTTT,CASSLNTQYF
TRBJ2-1,NA,TRBV9,NA,TGTGCCAGCAGCGTAGCGGACAGCTCCTACAATGAGCAGTTCTTC,CASSVADSSYNEQFF
TRBJ1-2,NA,TRBV27,NA,TGTGCCAGCAGTTTATCCACAGGAAAAGGGAGATATGGCTACACCTTC,CASSLSTGKGRYGYTF
TRBJ1-5,NA,TRBV15,NA,TGTGCCACCAGCAGAGGGGGGGAATCCCAGCCCCAGCATTTT,CATSRGGESQPQHF
TRBJ1-1,NA,TRBV5-6,NA,TGTGCCAGCAGCTTGGGAACAGGATTGAACACTGAAGCTTTCTTT,CASSLGTGLNTEAFF
TRBJ2-7,NA,TRBV2,NA,TGTGCCACCTCTTATACCGGGACGGGCCTCTACGAGCAGTACTTC,CATSYTGTGLYEQYF
TRBJ1-2,few,TRBV11-2,NA,TGTGCCAGCAGCTCACAGAATGTAAACTATGGCTACACCTTC,CASSSQNVNYGYTF
TRBJ2-6,NA,TRBV9,TRBD1,TGTGCCAGCAGCTCCCCGGGACAGGGCAGGTCTGGGGCCAACGTCCTGACTTTC,CASSSPGQGRSGANVLTF
TRBJ1-5,NA,TRBV19,NA,TGTGCCAGTAGTATATCAGGGGTTAACAATCAGCCCCAGCATTTT,CASSISGVNNQPQHF
TRBJ2-3,NA,TRBV5-1,NA,TGCGCCAGCAGCTTGGAGGGTGGCCTCGATACGCAGTATTTT,CASSLEGGLDTQYF
TRBJ1-5,NA,TRBV30,NA,TGTGCCTGGAGTGAAACGGGGCTTTGGGGCAATCAGCCCCAGCATTTT,CAWSETGLWGNQPQHF
TRBJ2-7,NA,TRBV30,NA,TGTGCCTGGAGCAAGGGTCTCACCGAGCAGTACTTC,CAWSKGLTEQYF
TRBJ1-2,NA,TRBV5-1,NA,TGCGCCAGCAGCTTAGTAGAGGGGACCTATGGCTACACCTTC,CASSLVEGTYGYTF
TRBJ2-1,NA,TRBV6-4,NA,TGTGCCAGCAGTGAACCCCCTGGGGAGCAGTTCTTC,CASSEPPGEQFF
TRBJ1-2,NA,TRBV6-6,NA,TGTGCCAGCAGTTACTCGGGCACCACAGCTGCCTATGGCTACACCTTC,CASSYSGTTAAYGYTF
TRBJ2-2,NA,TRBV27,NA,TGTGCCAGCAGTTCCCGGGGGCCCGGGGAGCTGTTTTTT,CASSSRGPGELFF
TRBJ1-6,NA,TRBV2,NA,TGTGCCAGCAGTGGTGGACTGCCTAGCTCCTATAATTCACCCCTCCACTTT,CASSGGLPSSYNSPLHF
TRBJ1-1,NA,TRBV28,NA,TGTGCCAGCAGTCCGGGCCGGTCGCTTTTCGCTTTCTTT,CASSPGRSLFAFF
TRBJ2-1,few,TRBV5-1,NA,TGCGCCAGCAGCTTGCAGCCGGGGGCGTCAGTCGTCTACAATGAGCAGTTCTTC,CASSLQPGASVVYNEQFF
TRBJ2-1,NA,TRBV27,NA,TGTGCCAGCAGTGCGAGGGGAGGCCAAGGTCTTCTATTGCAGTTCTTC,CASSARGGQGLLLQFF
TRBJ1-5,few,TRBV6-1,NA,TGTGCCAGCAGTGTTGAAGGGATCAGCAATCAGCCCCAGCATTTT,CASSVEGISNQPQHF
TRBJ2-2,few,TRBV25-1,TRBD2,TGTGCCAGCGGTATGGGGGGGTGGAACGGGGAGCTGTTTTTT,CASGMGGWNGELFF
TRBJ1-1,NA,TRBV5-1,NA,TGCGCCAGCAGCTTAAACGGAGTGAACACTGAAGCTTTCTTT,CASSLNGVNTEAFF
TRBJ1-2,few,TRBV28,TRBD1,TGTGCCAGCAGTGGGGGGACAGACGGCTACACCTTC,CASSGGTDGYTF
TRBJ2-3,NA,TRBV5-1,TRBD2,TGCGCCAGCAGCCGCGGGACTAGCGGGGGGGGCACAGATACGCAGTATTTT,CASSRGTSGGGTDTQYF
TRBJ2-5,NA,TRBV27,NA,TGTGCCAGCAGTATCCTCGGAGGACAAGAGACCCAGTACTTC,CASSILGGQETQYF
TRBJ2-7,NA,TRBV18,NA,TGTGCCAGCTCACCCCCCGGGAGCCGGTCGGGGGAGCAGTACTTC,CASSPPGSRSGEQYF
TRBJ1-4,few,TRBV18,NA,TGTGCCAGCTCTCGAGCAACTAATGAAAAACTGTTTTTT,CASSRATNEKLFF
TRBJ2-2,NA,TRBV28,TRBD2,TGTGCCAGCAGCGCTCCGGGACTAGCTGCCGGGGAGCTGTTTTTT,CASSAPGLAAGELFF
TRBJ2-5,NA,TRBV5-4,TRBD2,TGTGCCAGCGGACCAGGTGGGACTAGAGCCGAGACCCAGTACTTC,CASGPGGTRAETQYF
TRBJ2-1,NA,TRBV7-7,NA,TGTGCCAGCAGCCGACAGAGCGGACCTTACAATGAGCAGTTCTTC,CASSRQSGPYNEQFF
TRBJ2-7,NA,TRBV5-4,NA,TGTGCCAGCAGCTTGGGCGGGGGCTACTACTACGAGCAGTACTTC,CASSLGGGYYYEQYF
TRBJ1-2,few,TRBV19,NA,TGTGCCAGTAGTATAAATTACAGGGAACATGGCTACACCTTC,CASSINYREHGYTF
TRBJ1-1,few,TRBV5-1,NA,TGCGCCAGCAGCCCCAATTTTGGGGACACTGAAGCTTTCTTT,CASSPNFGDTEAFF
TRBJ2-7,NA,TRBV19,NA,TGTGCCAGTAGTTCCCACTACGAGCAGTACTTC,CASSSHYEQYF
TRBJ1-6,NA,TRBV4-2,NA,TGTGCCAGCAGCCAAGCCCCTGGAGGCTCACCCCTCCACTTT,CASSQAPGGSPLHF
TRBJ2-1,NA,TRBV6-5,NA,TGTGCCAGCAGCGATCGGACCCAGCAGTTCTTC,CASSDRTQQFF
TRBJ2-7,NA,TRBV7-9,NA,TGTGCCAGCAGCTTAGCTGAGGGTGTCACCTACGAGCAGTACTTC,CASSLAEGVTYEQYF
TRBJ2-5,few,TRBV19,TRBD2,TGTGCCAGTAGTTGTGCTAGCGGGAGTCGGGAAGAAGAGACCCAGTACTTC,CASSCASGSREEETQYF
TRBJ2-1,few,TRBV4-1,NA,TGCGCCAGCAGCTCCTCGGACAGATACAATGAGCAGTTCTTC,CASSSSDRYNEQFF
TRBJ2-2,once,TRBV27,NA,TGTGCCAGCAGTTTATTTGGGCCCGGGGGAACCGGGGAGCTGTTTTTT,CASSLFGPGGTGELFF
TRBJ2-1,NA,TRBV13,NA,TGTGCCAGCAGCTTAGGAGGGGGAGGCTACAATGAGCAGTTCTTC,CASSLGGGGYNEQFF
TRBJ2-5,NA,TRBV7-9,NA,TGTGCCAGCAGCAAGTACCTGGGGGGGGCGGAGACCCAGTACTTC,CASSKYLGGAETQYF
TRBJ1-5,NA,TRBV27,TRBD1,TGTGCCAGTGGGACAGCCTATAACAATCAGCCCCAGCATTTT,CASGTAYNNQPQHF
TRBJ2-7,NA,TRBV6-5,TRBD2,TGTGCCACCCCGCCGGCTAGCGGGAGCTCCTACGAGCAGTACTTC,CATPPASGSSYEQYF
TRBJ2-1,NA,TRBV5-8,NA,TGTGCCAGCAGCTTGGGGCAGGCCAGAAATGAGCAGTTCTTC,CASSLGQARNEQFF
TRBJ2-7,NA,TRBV15,NA,TGTGCCACCAAGGGGGGTGACGCGGGAGCGAACGAGCAGTACTTC,CATKGGDAGANEQYF
TRBJ1-1,NA,TRBV28,NA,TGTGCCAGCAGCAGGGTTTCGAACACTGAAGCTTTCTTT,CASSRVSNTEAFF
TRBJ2-7,NA,TRBV10-1,TRBD1,TGCGCCAGCAGTTTCAACCCGACAGGGACCGAGCAGTACTTC,CASSFNPTGTEQYF
TRBJ1-1,NA,TRBV7-8,TRBD1,TGTGCCAGCAGCTGGATCCGGGACAGGGTAAGGGTCACTGAAGCTTTCTTT,CASSWIRDRVRVTEAFF
TRBJ2-3,NA,TRBV19,NA,TGTGCCAGTAGCAACTCCCGACTGGCAGATACGCAGTATTTT,CASSNSRLADTQYF
TRBJ2-1,NA,TRBV11-2,NA,TGTGCCAGCAGCCTCCACCGCGACCGGGGACCATACAATGAGCAGTTCTTC,CASSLHRDRGPYNEQFF